What follows describes a single T cell receptor beta chain. Other DNA sequences in the sample encode the same CDR3. Naive CD8 isolation took CD45RO-negative cells positively selected for CCR7 and excluded terminally differentiated effector memory CD45RA+ cells. The entry originates in a study of shared clonotypes between healthy human individuals. J was trimmed by 6 bases and V by 4 bases; bases with no gene match: 0. Germline lookup yields CDR1 MNHNY and CDR2 SVGAGI (reference sequence). The CDR3 length is 11 residues. This table comes from immunoSEQ multiplex PCR, and its TCRdb copy is limited to in-frame clones, with some not included. Seen here are approximately 720,000 clones, 92% observed once, and the top ten hold more than 20%.

Material: naive CD8+ T cells sorted from blood. The sequence came from a man under 40 in good health. The chain is built from TRBV6-6 and TRBJ2-7, with TRBD1 matching over 7 bases. The CDR3 nucleotides are TGTGCCAGCAGTTCAGGGGGCGAGCAGTACTTC. Translated, it gives CASSSGGEQYF.